This T cell receptor beta chain was profiled in a study of blood T cell repertoires in COVID-19. Study overall: T cells, B-cell-depleted T cells, or PBMCs supplied cDNA or gDNA.

Under the authors' procedure: Reference gene primers were amplified, and this amplification served to estimate nucleated cell counts. Assay used: immunoSEQ multiplex PCR; TCRdb lists only in-frame clones, some missing. V and J calls and clone size come straight from that table; D and trimming were deduced from the DNA. The data show about 250,000 clones, 86% seen once. The CDR3 totals 15 residues. The specimen was peripheral blood. The chain couples TRBV21-1 to TRBJ2-7; TRBD2 was called by the table and not checked on the DNA. TRBV21-1 is a pseudogene locus. The clonotype was recovered from a woman of 80 years or more with COVID-19, enrolled during active disease. DNA for the CDR3: TGTGCCAGCAGCAAAGAGGAGGGCGAGCCCTGGGAGCAGTACTTC. Translated, it gives CASSKEEGEPWEQYF.